This entry lists 20 T cell receptor beta chains sequenced from one sample in a study of cytomegalovirus exposure and HLA in healthy donors. The PCR ran on 60 Vbeta and 13 Jbeta primers. The method was immunoSEQ multiplex PCR; TCRdb's version includes in-frame clones alone and lacks a portion of them. The table has about 89,000 clones, about 89% seen once. Sequencing was carried out using PBMCs. The source is a young man in good health and CMV-seropositive.

This CDR3 reads CASSTDRVINEQYF. The CDR3 nucleotides read TGTGCCAGCAGCACCGACAGGGTAATCAACGAGCAGTACTTC. V gene TRBV5-4 combines with J gene TRBJ2-7; 7 nucleotides align to TRBD1. V was clipped by 4 bases and J by 5 bases; unmatched bases: 9. The CDR3 has 14 residues. CDR1 and CDR2 (germline): SGHNT, YYREEE (reference sequence).

The chain employs TRBV7-9 and TRBJ1-2; D ambiguous. Germline V gives CDR1 SEHNR, CDR2 FQNEAQ (reference sequence). With 1 base removed from V and 1 base from J, the gap between germline ends came to 4 bases. The CDR3 loop spans 13 amino acids. The CDR3 coding sequence is TGTGCCAGCAGCTTAGACGGTAACTATGGCTACACCTTC. This codes for CASSLDGNYGYTF.

The chain recombines TRBV30 with TRBJ2-5, with D unresolved. CDR1 and CDR2 (germline): GTSNPN, SVGIG (reference sequence). V shed 0 bases and J shed 0 bases, with 11 bases lying between them. The CDR3 sequence is 15 residues long. The CDR3 here is CAWSVGLTHQETQYF. The CDR3 nucleotides are TGTGCCTGGAGTGTAGGTTTGACACACCAAGAGACCCAGTACTTC.

The genes are TRBV30 and TRBJ1-3; the D is unclear. Germline assignment: CDR1 GTSNPN and CDR2 SVGIG (reference sequence). V lost 4 bases to trimming and J lost 1 base, with 8 bases between them. This CDR3 comprises 13 residues. CDR3 sequence reads: CAWNPQSGNTIYF. Written as DNA, the CDR3 is TGTGCCTGGAACCCCCAGTCTGGAAACACCATATATTTT.

The chain joins TRBV30 to TRBJ2-7; 14 bases are a match to TRBD2. This CDR3 comprises 17 residues. V lost 0 bases, J lost 6 bases, and 10 bases stayed unmatched. CDR1 and CDR2 from the germline V gene are GTSNPN and SVGIG (reference sequence). For the CDR3, the DNA is TGTGCCTGGAGTGTGCGGCCCCTGGGACTAGCGGGAGCCGAGCAGTACTTC. It yields the protein CAWSVRPLGLAGAEQYF.

This sequence joins TRBV29-1 and TRBJ2-7; 12 bases align to TRBD2. The J segment lost 0 bases and the V segment lost 1 base, leaving 13 bases of the junction unmatched. Germline V gene sequence: CDR1 SQVTM, CDR2 ANQGSEA. CDR3 size: 19 residues. Written as DNA, the CDR3 is TGCAGCGTTGAAGTGTATACTAGCGGGAGGACCCCTAGCTCCTACGAGCAGTACTTC. It encodes CSVEVYTSGRTPSSYEQYF.

This clone was picked up one time. The gene calls are TRBV9 and TRBJ2-1, with a weak D call TRBD1 (6 bases). The CDR3 contains 16 residues. Germline CDR1 SGDLS, CDR2 YYNGEE. The ends were cut back, 0 bases at V and 10 bases at J, with 20 bases in the middle. The CDR3 loop reads CASSVAGQGLGWEQFF. As DNA, the CDR3 is TGTGCCAGCAGCGTAGCGGGCCAGGGGCTGGGTTGGGAGCAGTTCTTC.

This clone was seen a few times. The chain has TRBV9 and TRBJ2-7, with 8 bases fitting TRBD2. The CDR3 sequence is 15 residues long. J lost 6 bases, V lost 3 bases, and 11 bases had no gene match. Germline-derived CDR1 and CDR2 are SGDLS and YYNGEE. This CDR3 reads CASSGAGASRGEQYF. In nucleotides, the CDR3 is TGTGCCAGCAGCGGAGCGGGAGCCTCTCGGGGCGAGCAGTACTTC.

The V call is TRBV7-2, the J call TRBJ2-7; maybe TRBD2 (6 bases). This CDR3 is built from 15 residues. V was pared by 1 base and J by 2 bases, with 12 bases between. Germline assignment: CDR1 SGHTA and CDR2 FQGNSA. CDR3 in amino acids: CASSLGGGMTYEQYF. CDR3 coding DNA: TGTGCCAGCAGCTTAGGGGGCGGGATGACCTACGAGCAGTACTTC.

This chain connects TRBV12-5 to TRBJ2-1; 7 nucleotides line up with TRBD2. The CDR3 totals 17 residues. Germline CDR1 is LGHNT and CDR2 is FRNRAP. The junction had 19 bases not matched to a gene; V was cut back by 7 bases and J by 7 bases. The CDR3 loop is CASALLWGGSAENEQFF. CDR3 sequence (DNA): TGTGCTAGTGCATTATTGTGGGGCGGGAGCGCGGAAAATGAGCAGTTCTTC.

This chain connects TRBV30 to TRBJ1-2; tentatively, D is TRBD1 (5 bases). Germline V gene sequence: CDR1 GTSNPN, CDR2 SVGIG (reference sequence). The V end lost 0 bases, the J end lost 4 bases, and 12 bases lay between the germline ends. The CDR3 sequence is 14 residues long. CDR3 DNA sequence: TGTGCCTGGAGTGTACCTCAGGGTAGCTATGGCTACACCTTC. Translated: CAWSVPQGSYGYTF.

The chain carries TRBV5-1 and TRBJ1-6, with a tentative D call TRBD1 (5 bases). V gave up 4 bases and J gave up 6 bases, with 17 bases separating them. The CDR3 contains 16 residues. The germline V gene encodes CDR1 SGHRS and CDR2 YFSETQ. CDR3 in amino acids: CASSAPRGTVNSPLHF. Written as DNA, the CDR3 is TGCGCCAGCAGCGCGCCCCGCGGGACGGTTAATTCACCCCTCCACTTT. Full variable domain (outside the CDR3, taken from reference TRBV5-1 and TRBJ1-6): KAGVTQTPRYLIKTRGQQVTLSCSPISGHRSVSWYQQTPGQGLQFLFEYFSETQRNKGNFPGRFSGRQFSNSRSEMNVSTLELGDSALYLCASSAPRGTVNSPLHFGNGTRLTVT.

The rearrangement joins TRBV2 to TRBJ2-7; possible D gene TRBD2, 5 bases. Germline V gives CDR1 SNHLY, CDR2 FYNNEI. This CDR3 has 13 residues. V was shortened by 4 bases and J by 5 bases, with 12 bases between the two germline ends. The CDR3 DNA reads as TGTGCCAGCAGTGTGTGGACTTCCAACGAGCAGTACTTC. Protein: CASSVWTSNEQYF.

This clone occurred a few times. CDR3 protein: CASSLLGQGVSGANVLTF. The CDR3 DNA sequence: TGCGCCAGCAGCCTCCTTGGACAGGGGGTTTCTGGGGCCAACGTCCTGACTTTC. The J gene is TRBJ2-6, the V gene TRBV5-1; TRBD1 agrees at 10 bases. The germline V gene encodes CDR1 SGHRS and CDR2 YFSETQ. This CDR3 spans 18 amino acids. V lost 4 bases to trimming and J lost 1 base; unmatched junction nucleotides: 8.

The V call is TRBV19, the J call TRBJ1-2; 7 bases fit TRBD1. The CDR3 is 13 residues long. With V trimmed by 7 bases and J by 7 bases, 9 bases remained unmatched. Germline assignment: CDR1 LNHDA and CDR2 SQIVND (reference sequence). The CDR3 bases are TGTGCCAGTACTGAGACAGGGATGTCTGGCTACACCTTC. It translates to CASTETGMSGYTF. Supplemented by reference TRBV19 and TRBJ1-2, the full variable domain reads DGGITQSPKYLFRKEGQNVTLSCEQNLNHDAMYWYRQDPGQGLRLIYYSQIVNDFQKGDIAEGYSVSREKKESFPLTVTSAQKNPTAFYLCASTETGMSGYTFGSGTRLTVV.

The rearrangement links TRBV5-1 to TRBJ2-2, with 9 bases fitting TRBD1. The CDR3 extends over 15 amino acids. The germline V gene encodes CDR1 SGHRS and CDR2 YFSETQ. The junction had 6 bases not matched to a gene; V was cut back by 4 bases and J by 5 bases. CDR3 residues: CASSVGQGGTGELFF. DNA of the CDR3: TGCGCCAGCAGCGTGGGACAGGGTGGAACCGGGGAGCTGTTTTTT.

This chain connects TRBV14 to TRBJ2-5, with D unclear. CDR1 and CDR2 from the germline V gene are SGHDN and FVKESK. V shed 1 base and J shed 5 bases, with 17 bases lying between them. The CDR3 spans 16 residues. CDR3 coding DNA: TGTGCCAGCAGCCAAGCCTCGACACCCGGATGGGAGACCCAGTACTTC. This sequence encodes CASSQASTPGWETQYF.

The rearrangement uses TRBV5-1 and TRBJ1-5, with unresolved D. Germline assignment: CDR1 SGHRS and CDR2 YFSETQ. Trimming left V 0 bases short and J 2 bases short, with 9 bases between. The CDR3 consists of 15 residues. This CDR3 is CASSLGGEGNQPQHF. CDR3 nucleotide sequence: TGCGCCAGCAGCTTGGGAGGTGAGGGCAATCAGCCCCAGCATTTT.

The table lists this clone with a count of one. The chain joins TRBV11-1 to TRBJ2-2; possibly TRBD2 for D (5 bases). This CDR3 has 15 residues. The germline CDR1 and CDR2 sequences are SGHAT and FQDESV (reference sequence). V was trimmed by 1 base and J by 3 bases, leaving 9 bases between them. The CDR3 DNA sequence: TGTGCCAGCAGCTTAGGGCGGGCTTACACCGGGGAGCTGTTTTTT. Translating it yields CASSLGRAYTGELFF.

The V and J genes are TRBV11-2 and TRBJ2-7; 7 nucleotides align to TRBD1. This CDR3 comprises 14 residues. Germline CDR1 reads SGHAT; CDR2 reads FQNNGV. V was pared by 6 bases and J by 4 bases, with 9 bases of the junction left unmatched. CDR3 DNA: TGTGCCAGCAGAACCCGGGACAGTCCTTACGAGCAGTACTTC. This translates into CASRTRDSPYEQYF.